This T cell receptor (beta chain) was found in a study of blood T cell repertoires in COVID-19. Profiling relied on immunoSEQ multiplex PCR, and the TCRdb table lists in-frame clones only, not all of them. The table lists 90,000 to 120,000 clones, approximately 87% of them singletons. This clone was seen a few times. CDR3 size: 15 residues. Germline-derived CDR1 and CDR2 are SGHRS and YFSETQ. V was pared by 0 bases and J by 4 bases, with 6 bases of the junction left unmatched. The receptor comes from a man in his fifties or sixties with acute or convalescent COVID-19. Material: peripheral blood. The chain links TRBV5-1 to TRBJ2-5; 7 bases match TRBD2. The CDR3 protein is CASSLAGGSGETQYF. CDR3 in DNA: TGCGCCAGCAGCTTGGCCGGCGGGAGTGGAGAGACCCAGTACTTC.